Each of the 29 T cell receptor beta chains below was sequenced from the same sample in a study of cytomegalovirus exposure and HLA in healthy donors. PCR was performed using 60 Vbeta and 13 Jbeta primers. Generated by immunoSEQ multiplex PCR, the TCRdb table keeps only in-frame clones and is missing some. The sample carries around 100,000 clones, 65% to 75% recorded once. What was sequenced was PBMCs. The receptors stem from a man aged 30 to 45 in good health and CMV-seropositive.

The CDR3 spells CASSYLNQPQHF. The CDR3 bases are TGTGCCAGCAGTTACCTAAATCAGCCCCAGCATTTT. This rearrangement joins TRBV2 to TRBJ1-5; D is unclear. V was pared by 5 bases and J by 4 bases, with 6 bases between. The V gene's germline CDR1 is SNHLY and CDR2 FYNNEI. This CDR3 region has 12 residues. The variable domain in full, completed from reference TRBV2 and TRBJ1-5, reads EPEVTQTPSHQVTQMGQEVILRCVPISNHLYFYWYRQILGQKVEFLVSFYNNEISEKSEIFDDQFSVERPDGSNFTLKIRSTKLEDSAMYFCASSYLNQPQHFGDGTRLSIL.

The chain employs TRBV9 and TRBJ2-1; 8 nucleotides match TRBD2. CDR3 length equals 15 residues. Germline V lookup: CDR1 SGDLS, CDR2 YYNGEE. V shed 2 bases and J 7 bases; nucleotides not matched to a gene: 8. CDR3 nucleotides: TGTGCCAGCAGCGTCGGGGGGGGGCCGGGAAATGAGCAGTTCTTC. It codes for CASSVGGGPGNEQFF.

The V gene is TRBV10-3, the J gene TRBJ1-5; 8 bases match TRBD1. Germline lookup yields CDR1 ENHRY and CDR2 SYGVKD. V was clipped by 4 bases and J by 9 bases; unmatched bases: 8. The CDR3 is made up of 14 amino acids. The CDR3 nucleotides are TGTGCCATCAGTGCCGGACAGGGCTTGGGGCCCCAGCATTTT. It yields the protein CAISAGQGLGPQHF.

This clone was detected ten times or more. The chain is built from TRBV2 and TRBJ2-7, with TRBD1 as a possible D gene (6 bases). CDR3 size: 16 residues. V shed 7 bases and J shed 0 bases, with 19 bases lying between them. Germline V gene lookup returns CDR1 SNHLY and CDR2 FYNNEI. The CDR3 is CASTLEGHRSSYEQYF. The CDR3 nucleotides read TGTGCCAGCACCCTAGAGGGACACCGCTCCTCCTACGAGCAGTACTTC.

The V and J genes are TRBV7-9 and TRBJ2-1, with 7 positions matching TRBD2. After removal of 5 bases from V and 5 bases from J, the junction contained 12 bases not matched to a gene. CDR1 is SEHNR, CDR2 FQNEAQ, per germline (reference sequence). The length of the CDR3 is 16 residues. This CDR3 reads CASSARLARIDNEQFF. DNA for the CDR3: TGTGCCAGCAGCGCAAGACTAGCAAGGATCGACAATGAGCAGTTCTTC. Together with reference TRBV7-9 and TRBJ2-1, the CDR3 gives the full variable domain: DTGVSQNPRHKITKRGQNVTFRCDPISEHNRLYWYRQTLGQGPEFLTYFQNEAQLEKSRLLSDRFSAERPKGSFSTLEIQRTEQGDSAMYLCASSARLARIDNEQFFGPGTRLTVL.

The table lists this clone with a count of one. The CDR3, as DNA: TGTGCCTGGAGCCGGCCAGGGCTCTATGGCTACACCTTC. Protein: CAWSRPGLYGYTF. The chain joins TRBV30 to TRBJ1-2; tentative D call: TRBD1 (5 bases). Germline assignment: CDR1 GTSNPN and CDR2 SVGIG (reference sequence). The length of the CDR3 is 13 residues. With 3 bases removed from V and 4 bases from J, the gap between germline ends came to 12 bases.

The chain combines TRBV7-9 with TRBJ2-7; D might be TRBD2 (7 bases). Trimming left V 0 bases short and J 2 bases short, with 11 bases between. In germline, CDR1 is SEHNR, CDR2 FQNEAQ (reference sequence). CDR3 length: 15 amino acids. The CDR3 reads CASSLAQGRAYEQYF. CDR3 DNA: TGTGCCAGCAGCTTAGCGCAGGGGAGGGCCTACGAGCAGTACTTC.

The chain has TRBV4-1 and TRBJ2-3; TRBD1 matches 11 bases. This CDR3 is 16 amino acids long. V dropped 4 bases and J dropped 4; count of bases not matched to a gene: 7. Per germline, CDR1 MGHRA and CDR2 YSYEKL. Here the CDR3 reads CASSRADRGRADTQYF. The CDR3 DNA sequence: TGCGCCAGCAGCCGAGCGGACAGGGGGCGCGCAGATACGCAGTATTTT.

The rearrangement links TRBV7-5 to TRBJ1-5; the table gives TRBD1 as D, unverified against the DNA. TRBV7-5 is a pseudogene. The CDR3 is made up of 16 amino acids. The CDR3 region has the DNA TGTGTCAGAAGCCACGGGACAGCGAATAGCAATCAGCCCCAGCATTTT. Its protein product is CVRSHGTANSNQPQHF.

This sequence joins TRBV9 and TRBJ2-5; D perhaps matches TRBD2 (5 bases). This CDR3 region has 12 residues. Trimming pared 4 bases from V and 11 bases from J, leaving 15 bases between. The V gene's germline CDR1 is SGDLS and CDR2 YYNGEE. The CDR3 DNA sequence: TGTGCCAGCAGCTCAAGCCGGGGAGAGCAGTACTTC. As protein: CASSSSRGEQYF.

Only a few counts were recorded for this clone. The V gene is TRBV6-6, the J gene TRBJ2-5, with a tentative D call TRBD1 (5 bases). The DNA end favors TRBJ2-7, so the J call may be wrong. CDR3 length equals 14 residues. CDR1 MNHNY and CDR2 SVGAGI come from the germline V gene (reference sequence). Written as DNA, the CDR3 is TGTGCCAGCAGTTACTATGAAGGGGTCGACGAGCAGTACTTC. Translation gives CASSYYEGVDEQYF.

This clone has a handful of counts. This sequence joins TRBV28 and TRBJ2-1, with 7 positions matching TRBD2. The CDR3 contains 16 residues. Germline-derived CDR1 and CDR2 are MDHEN and SYDVKM. V dropped 5 bases and J dropped 12; count of bases not matched to a gene: 19. The CDR3 loop is CASSTTGGWGFQAQFF. In nucleotides, the CDR3 is TGTGCCAGCAGTACAACCGGGGGGTGGGGCTTCCAGGCGCAGTTCTTC.

This clone was recorded a few times. V and J are TRBV19 and TRBJ1-1; 7 bases align to TRBD1. The CDR3 extends over 17 amino acids. The V gene's germline CDR1 is LNHDA and CDR2 SQIVND (reference sequence). With 5 bases clipped from V and 4 bases from J, the junction kept 16 bases outside the gene matches. The CDR3 nucleotides are TGTGCCAGTAGTTTTCCCCCCGACAACAGGGGTGGCACTGAAGCTTTCTTT. It codes for CASSFPPDNRGGTEAFF.

The chain has TRBV9 and TRBJ1-2, with 7 bases aligning to TRBD1. The V gene's germline CDR1 is SGDLS and CDR2 YYNGEE. The CDR3 covers 14 residues. V gave up 4 bases and J gave up 8 bases; unmatched junction bases: 11. The CDR3 loop reads CASSSRDSGDGYTF. In DNA form, the CDR3 reads TGTGCCAGCAGCTCGAGGGACAGTGGTGACGGCTACACCTTC.

The chain employs TRBV4-3 and TRBJ2-1, with D possibly TRBD2 on 6 matching bases. Trimming cost V 0 bases and J 2 bases, with 14 bases left between them. The CDR3 is 17 residues long. The germline gives CDR1 LGHNA, CDR2 YSLEER. The DNA for the CDR3 is TGCGCCAGCAGCCAAGATCAGGTTACGGGGGCCTACAATGAGCAGTTCTTC. It is translated as CASSQDQVTGAYNEQFF.

The chain uses TRBV5-1 and TRBJ2-2, with D hard to call. V gave up 4 bases and J gave up 4 bases, with 11 bases separating them. Germline CDR1 and CDR2: SGHRS and YFSETQ. The CDR3 loop spans 14 amino acids. DNA of the CDR3: TGCGCCAGCAGCCGAACCAGGTCCACCGGGGAGCTGTTTTTT. It yields the protein CASSRTRSTGELFF. Filled out from reference TRBV5-1 and TRBJ2-2, the complete variable domain reads KAGVTQTPRYLIKTRGQQVTLSCSPISGHRSVSWYQQTPGQGLQFLFEYFSETQRNKGNFPGRFSGRQFSNSRSEMNVSTLELGDSALYLCASSRTRSTGELFFGEGSRLTVL.

CDR3 bases: TGTGCCAGCAGCTTGGGACAGGGCCAGTTCTTC. This gives the protein CASSLGQGQFF. V is TRBV5-4 and J is TRBJ2-1; the match to TRBD1 covers 7 bases. The CDR3 contains 11 residues. Germline-derived CDR1 and CDR2 are SGHNT and YYREEE (reference sequence). J lost 13 bases, V lost 0 bases, and 1 base had no gene match.

The gene calls are TRBV19 and TRBJ1-1; D is ambiguous. V was cut by 2 bases and J by 1 base, with 11 bases left in between. The V gene's germline CDR1 is LNHDA and CDR2 SQIVND (reference sequence). The CDR3 sequence is 15 residues long. In nucleotides, the CDR3 is TGTGCCAGTAGTATAAGAGGTACACGGAACACTGAAGCTTTCTTT. Protein product: CASSIRGTRNTEAFF.

V usage is TRBV29-1 and J usage is TRBJ2-7, with D uncertain. This CDR3 has 11 amino acids. Germline loops: CDR1 SQVTM, CDR2 ANQGSEA. Trimming cost V 4 bases and J 2 bases, with 6 bases left between them. The CDR3 here is CSVVRTYEQYF. DNA for the CDR3: TGCAGCGTTGTGCGGACCTACGAGCAGTACTTC.

This clone appeared a single time. V is TRBV5-1 and J is TRBJ1-2; D perhaps matches TRBD1 (6 bases). The V gene's germline CDR1 is SGHRS and CDR2 YFSETQ. The CDR3 contains 12 residues. Trimming removed 0 bases at V and 6 bases at J, with 6 bases between. The CDR3: CASSLDRDGYTF. The CDR3 DNA follows: TGCGCCAGCAGCTTGGACAGGGATGGCTACACCTTC.

In its sample, this clone was seen once. The chain recombines TRBV30 with TRBJ1-3; no firm D call. Germline-derived CDR1 and CDR2 are GTSNPN and SVGIG (reference sequence). The V end lost 5 bases, the J end lost 3 bases, and 11 bases lay between the germline ends. The CDR3 sequence is 13 residues long. CDR3 sequence (DNA): TGTGCCTGGGAGGTCGGAAATGGAAACACCATATATTTT. Translated: CAWEVGNGNTIYF. The full variable domain, its missing parts supplied by reference TRBV30 and TRBJ1-3, is SQTIHQWPATLVQPVGSPLSLECTVEGTSNPNLYWYRQAAGRGLQLLFYSVGIGQISSEVPQNLSASRPQDRQFILSSKKLLLSDSGFYLCAWEVGNGNTIYFGEGSWLTVV.

The chain joins TRBV13 to TRBJ2-1, with TRBD1 matching 7 bases. CDR1 is PRHDT and CDR2 is FYEKMQ in the germline V gene (reference sequence). CDR3 size: 14 residues. The ends lost 4 bases at V and 4 bases at J; junction bases unmatched: 4. CDR3 sequence (DNA): TGTGCCAGCAGCTCCCCACAGGGGTACAATGAGCAGTTCTTC. It codes for CASSSPQGYNEQFF.

This clone was seen just once. This chain links TRBV5-1 with TRBJ1-2; 9 bases agree with TRBD1. V gave up 0 bases and J gave up 4 bases; unmatched junction bases: 7. Germline CDR1 and CDR2: SGHRS and YFSETQ. The CDR3 length is 16 residues. Here the CDR3 DNA reads TGCGCCAGCAGCTTGGGGACAGGGGAAATCACCTATGGCTACACCTTC. It specifies CASSLGTGEITYGYTF.

This rearrangement joins TRBV4-2 to TRBJ2-3, with 8 bases fitting TRBD2. This CDR3 contains 16 residues. The germline V gene encodes CDR1 LGHNA and CDR2 YNFKEQ. Trimming cost V 4 bases and J 7 bases; bases outside gene matches: 13. CDR3 residues: CASSLRGGTTTYTQYF. The CDR3 DNA reads TGTGCCAGCAGCCTCCGGGGGGGGACTACCACTTATACGCAGTATTTT.

The genes are TRBV29-1 and TRBJ1-2; no clear D gene. Deletions cut 6 bases from V and 2 bases from J, with 13 bases between. This CDR3 has 13 amino acids. Germline V gene sequence: CDR1 SQVTM, CDR2 ANQGSEA. The CDR3, as DNA: TGCAGCGTCGCTGACGGCGGCAACTATGGCTACACCTTC. It encodes CSVADGGNYGYTF.

About this clone: Sequence at one end of the junction differs from germline and may be a read error. Other nucleotide sequences in the sample specify the same CDR3. The V gene is TRBV7-9, the J gene TRBJ2-3, with D uncertain. CDR1 and CDR2 (germline): SEHNR, FQNEAQ (reference sequence). This CDR3 has 12 residues. CDR3 nucleotide sequence: TGTTCCAGCAGCTCCGGCACAGATACGCAGTATTTT. This encodes CSSSSGTDTQYF.

This clone was found a few times. At one end, the junction sequence differs from germline, possibly due to a read error. The chain recombines TRBV6-1 with TRBJ1-1; TRBD1 is a possible D gene (6 bases). CDR3 size: 14 residues. The germline V gene encodes CDR1 MNHNS and CDR2 SASEGT. The CDR3 spells CASSEGGENTEAFF. CDR3 sequence (DNA): TGTGCCAGCAGCGAAGGGGGGGAGAACACTGAAGCTTTCTTT.

The chain has TRBV28 and TRBJ2-1; D is perhaps TRBD2 (5 bases). This CDR3 region has 16 residues. The V end lost 5 bases, the J end lost 6 bases, and 20 bases lay between the germline ends. Germline lookup yields CDR1 MDHEN and CDR2 SYDVKM. The CDR3, as DNA: TGTGCCAGCAGTCCCCGGACTGGGCGGACTCTCAATGAGCAGTTCTTC. It translates to CASSPRTGRTLNEQFF.

The chain carries TRBV19 and TRBJ1-2; perhaps TRBD1 as D (6 bases). The CDR3 is 14 residues long. V lost 0 bases to trimming and J lost 8 bases, with 13 bases between them. CDR1 is LNHDA and CDR2 is SQIVND in the germline V gene (reference sequence). CDR3 DNA: TGTGCCAGTAGTATAGATTACAGGGAGAAAGGCTACACCTTC. It encodes CASSIDYREKGYTF.